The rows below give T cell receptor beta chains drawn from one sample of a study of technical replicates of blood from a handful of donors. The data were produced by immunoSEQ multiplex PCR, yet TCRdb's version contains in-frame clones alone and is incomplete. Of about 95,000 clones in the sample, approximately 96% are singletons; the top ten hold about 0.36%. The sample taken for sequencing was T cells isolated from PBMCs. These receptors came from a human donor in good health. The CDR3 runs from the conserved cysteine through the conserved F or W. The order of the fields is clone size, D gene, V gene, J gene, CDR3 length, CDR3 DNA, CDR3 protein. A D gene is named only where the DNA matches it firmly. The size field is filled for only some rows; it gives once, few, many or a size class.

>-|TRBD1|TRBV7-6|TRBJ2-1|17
TGTGCCAGCAGCTTAGAGGCCGGGACAGGGTCGGGCAATGAGCAGTTCTTC
CASSLEAGTGSGNEQFF
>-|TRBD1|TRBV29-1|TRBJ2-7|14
TGCAGCGCCGTGAAAACAGGGGATCTCTACGAGCAGTACTTC
CSAVKTGDLYEQYF
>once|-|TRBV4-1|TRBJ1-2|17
TGCGCCAGCAGCGTTCCCCGGACAGAGGATTTGGACTATGGCTACACCTTC
CASSVPRTEDLDYGYTF
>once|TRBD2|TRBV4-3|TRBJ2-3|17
TGCGCCAGCAGCCATGACGGACTAGCGGGAGGTACAGATACGCAGTATTTT
CASSHDGLAGGTDTQYF
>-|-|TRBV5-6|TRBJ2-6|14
TGTGCCAGCAGCCAGTCCTCTGGGGCCAACGTCCTGACTTTC
CASSQSSGANVLTF
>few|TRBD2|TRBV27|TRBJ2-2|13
TGTGCCAGCAGTTTTAAGCGGGACGGGGAGCTGTTTTTT
CASSFKRDGELFF
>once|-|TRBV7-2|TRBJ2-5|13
TGTGCCAGCAGCTCCCCAGGGATAGAGACCCAGTACTTC
CASSSPGIETQYF
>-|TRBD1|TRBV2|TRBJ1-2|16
TGTGCCAGCAGTGAATTCGCTGGCAGGGGGGTCTATGGCTACACCTTC
CASSEFAGRGVYGYTF
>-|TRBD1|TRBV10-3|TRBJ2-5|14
TGTGCCATCAGTGTTCAACAGGGGGGAGAGACCCAGTACTTC
CAISVQQGGETQYF
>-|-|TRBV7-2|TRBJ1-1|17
TGTGCCAGCAGCTTAGTTCCCGGGGTACAGGGCAACACTGAAGCTTTCTTT
CASSLVPGVQGNTEAFF
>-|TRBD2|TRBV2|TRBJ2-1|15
TGTGCCAGCAGTGTTGGGACTAGTCCGACGAATGAGCAGTTCTTC
CASSVGTSPTNEQFF
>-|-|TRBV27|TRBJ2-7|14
TGTGCCAGCAGTACAGACAGATCCTCCTACGAGCAGTACTTC
CASSTDRSSYEQYF
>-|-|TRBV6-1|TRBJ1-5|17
TGTGCCAGCAGTGAACTGCCAGGGACATATAGCAATCAGCCCCAGCATTTT
CASSELPGTYSNQPQHF
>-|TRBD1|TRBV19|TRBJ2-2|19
TGTGCCAGTTCGACCCCGTCAACCGGGACAGGGGTTTACACCGGGGAGCTGTTTTTT
CASSTPSTGTGVYTGELFF
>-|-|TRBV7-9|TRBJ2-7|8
TGTGCCAGCAGCCCCCCCCGCTTC
CASSPPRF